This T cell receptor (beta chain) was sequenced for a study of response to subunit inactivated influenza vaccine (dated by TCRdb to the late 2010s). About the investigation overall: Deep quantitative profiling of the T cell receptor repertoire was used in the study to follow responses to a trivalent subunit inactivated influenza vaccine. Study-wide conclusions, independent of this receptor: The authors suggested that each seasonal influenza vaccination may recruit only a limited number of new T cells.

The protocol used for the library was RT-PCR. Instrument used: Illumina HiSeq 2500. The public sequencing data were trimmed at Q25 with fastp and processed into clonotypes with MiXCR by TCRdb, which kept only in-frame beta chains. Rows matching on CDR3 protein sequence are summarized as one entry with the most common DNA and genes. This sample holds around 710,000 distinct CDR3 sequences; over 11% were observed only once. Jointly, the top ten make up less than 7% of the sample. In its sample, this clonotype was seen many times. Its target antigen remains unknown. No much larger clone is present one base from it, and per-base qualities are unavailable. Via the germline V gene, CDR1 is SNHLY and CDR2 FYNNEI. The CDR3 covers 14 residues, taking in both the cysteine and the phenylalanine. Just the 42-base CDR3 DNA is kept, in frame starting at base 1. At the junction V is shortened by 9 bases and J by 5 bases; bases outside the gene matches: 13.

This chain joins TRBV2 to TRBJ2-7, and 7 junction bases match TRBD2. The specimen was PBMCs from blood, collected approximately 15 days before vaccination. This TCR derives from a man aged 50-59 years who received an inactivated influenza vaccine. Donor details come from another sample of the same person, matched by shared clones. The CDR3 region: CASRAGRSRNEQYF. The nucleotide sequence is TGTGCCAGTAGAGCGGGGCGGAGCAGGAACGAGCAGTACTTC.